In its sample, the clone carrying this T cell receptor (beta chain) was seen once. Its antigen is unknown. V was clipped by 5 bases and J by 2 bases, with 20 bases between them. The germline V gene has CDR1 SGHNT and CDR2 YYREEE (reference sequence). CDR3 length equals 16 residues. This table comes from immunoSEQ multiplex PCR, and its TCRdb copy is limited to in-frame clones, with some not included. The sample lists 60,000 to 65,000 clones, 80% to 90% seen once, with approximately 10% in the top ten. This sample stems from a study of OX40 agonist ivuxolimab in advanced cancers. Study at large: Every 2 weeks, ivuxolimab was infused into the patients intravenously at between 0.01 and 10 mg/kg.

Study-wide points: At 0.1 to 3.0 mg/kg, CD4+ and CD8+ blood T cells expanded clonally by week 6.

The TCR originated in an adult with an advanced solid tumor such as melanoma, head and neck, liver or kidney cancer. The V call is TRBV5-4, the J call TRBJ2-7; D assignment may be TRBD1 or TRBD2 (5 bases each). The sequenced sample was CD4+ or CD8+ T cells sorted from blood, obtained in a trial of the OX40 agonist ivuxolimab. The chain's CDR3 is CASSSSGTQNPYEQYF. The CDR3 bases are TGTGCCAGCAGTTCATCCGGGACGCAGAACCCCTACGAGCAGTACTTC.